The following is a T cell receptor beta chain sequence with its context. The clone's antigen remains unknown. Qualities for individual bases were not recorded, and no much larger clone is one base off. These data come from a study of T-cell memory formation after mild COVID-19 (dated by TCRdb to the early 2020s). With respect to the entire study: TCR sequence clusters from the two donors were largely donor specific. The cohort was made up of two young adult volunteers, one female and one male, who were previously healthy. Longitudinal TCRalpha and TCRbeta repertoire sequencing tracked T-cell clones expanding and contracting after mild COVID-19 in a couple of donors.

Sequenced using an Illumina NovaSeq 6000. TCRalpha and TCRbeta cDNA libraries were constructed by 5'RACE with constant-segment primers, with sample barcodes and unique molecular identifiers being introduced. RNA was extracted from every sample with Trizol reagent. The libraries were amplified in two PCR steps, and the second step added a second sample barcode and Illumina TruSeq adapters. Sequencing of libraries was performed on an Illumina NovaSeq with 2 x 150 bp paired-end reads. The authors' pipeline ran thus. Reads were demultiplexed and collapsed into UMI-guided consensus sequences with migec v1.2.7. With mixcr v2.1.11, UMI consensuses were aligned to TRA and TRB V and J templates and assembled into clonotypes. A clonotype was counted as expanded or contracted only if both edgeR and NoisET called the change significant, with noise models trained on biological replicates. edgeR calls used a false discovery rate-adjusted p below 0.01 and a log2 fold-change threshold of 1. As an exploratory analysis of dynamics, max-normalized trajectories of the 1000 most abundant clonotypes were examined with PCA combined with hierarchical clustering. Separately sequenced CD4+ and CD8+ repertoires were used to assign the CD4 or CD8 phenotype of responding clones. TCRdb trimmed the raw reads at Q25, called clones with MiXCR and kept productive beta chains. Each record represents a unique CDR3 protein, reported with the most common genes and DNA among its rows. The authors' filters were not applied to this entry. In this sample the table shows about 210,000 distinct CDR3 sequences, roughly 30% of which occur a single time. Of the sample, about 10% falls within the top ten clones.

The CDR3 sequence holds 14 residues, the cysteine and phenylalanine included. The read is trimmed to its CDR3 DNA, 42 bases read in frame from base 1. Via the germline V gene, CDR1 is MNHEY and CDR2 SVGAGI. V sheds 8 bases and J sheds 0 bases, leaving 11 bases between their ends. Ficoll-Paque density gradient centrifugation was used to isolate PBMCs. The research as a whole found: Some responding clones were found in pre-infection memory, which suggests that pre-existing cross-reactive memory T cells took part in the SARS-CoV-2 response. Clones contracting from day 15 to 85 had balanced CD4/CD8 phenotypes, while a second wave expanding from day 15 to 37 was biased towards CD4+. The study covered only two mild cases, and larger cohorts including severe cases with pre-infection samples were considered necessary. Contracting CD4+ clones turned up mainly in the CM and EM memory subsets, whereas EMRA was where CD8+ clones were enriched. SARS-CoV-2 specificity was not confirmed for the second-wave clones peaking on day 37.

The sample was PBMCs or a T cell subset sorted from them (not recorded which). This TCR was sampled from an adult woman who had mild COVID-19 (a few samples of this study predate the infection). The sample titles of this study are shuffled in the database, so cell type and time point are left out; the donor was told from shared clones. The chain links TRBV6-5 with TRBJ2-1; TRBD2 is a possible D gene, resting on 6 matching bases. The CDR3 amino acid sequence is: CASWDSSSYNEQFF. The base sequence is TGTGCCAGCTGGGACTCGAGCTCCTACAATGAGCAGTTCTTC.